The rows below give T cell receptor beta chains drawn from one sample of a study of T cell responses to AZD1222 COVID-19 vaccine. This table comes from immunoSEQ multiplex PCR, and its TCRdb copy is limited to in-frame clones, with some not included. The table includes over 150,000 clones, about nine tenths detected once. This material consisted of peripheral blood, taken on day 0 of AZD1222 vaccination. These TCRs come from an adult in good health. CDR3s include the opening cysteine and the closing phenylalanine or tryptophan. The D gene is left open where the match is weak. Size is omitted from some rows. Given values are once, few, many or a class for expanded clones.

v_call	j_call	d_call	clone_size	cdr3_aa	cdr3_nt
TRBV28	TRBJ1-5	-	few	CASSFRPASNQPQHF	TGTGCCAGCAGTTTCCGTCCCGCGAGCAATCAGCCCCAGCATTTT
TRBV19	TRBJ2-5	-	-	CASSLRETQYF	TGTGCCAGTAGTCTTCGAGAGACCCAGTACTTC
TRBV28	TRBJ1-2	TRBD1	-	CASSSGQSYGYTF	TGTGCCAGCAGTTCGGGACAGTCCTATGGCTACACCTTC
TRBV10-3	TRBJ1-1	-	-	CAIRQNTEAFF	TGTGCCATCAGACAGAACACTGAAGCTTTCTTT
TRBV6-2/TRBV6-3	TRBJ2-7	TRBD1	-	CASSSEGQGTYEQYF	TGTGCCAGCAGCTCAGAGGGACAGGGAACATACGAGCAGTACTTC
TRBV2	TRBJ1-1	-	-	CASRPTVGANTEAFF	TGTGCCAGCCGACCAACCGTGGGTGCGAACACTGAAGCTTTCTTT
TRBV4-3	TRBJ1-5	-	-	CASSQAGEGQPQHF	TGCGCCAGCAGCCAAGCCGGGGAAGGACAGCCCCAGCATTTT
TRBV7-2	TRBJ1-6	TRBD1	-	CASSLPTGGGSPLHF	TGTGCCAGCAGCTTACCGACAGGGGGGGGTTCACCCCTCCACTTT
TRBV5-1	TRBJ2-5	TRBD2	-	CASSWTSAGRYGTQYF	TGCGCCAGCAGCTGGACTAGCGCGGGTCGGTATGGGACCCAGTACTTC
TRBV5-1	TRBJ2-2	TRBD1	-	CASIPGTGNFGELFF	TGCGCCAGCATCCCCGGGACAGGGAATTTCGGGGAGCTGTTTTTT
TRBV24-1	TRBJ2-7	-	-	CATSDSLQVPSSYEQYF	TGTGCCACCAGTGACTCCCTGCAGGTTCCTAGCTCCTACGAGCAGTACTTC
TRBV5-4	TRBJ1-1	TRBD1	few	CASSHALAGGNTEAFF	TGTGCCAGCAGCCATGCTCTTGCAGGGGGGAACACTGAAGCTTTCTTT
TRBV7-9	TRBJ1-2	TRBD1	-	CASSSAGTEALYTF	TGTGCCAGCAGCTCCGCCGGGACAGAGGCTCTCTACACCTTC
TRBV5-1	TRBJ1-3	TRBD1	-	CASSLGDSRGNTIYF	TGCGCCAGCAGCCTAGGGGACAGTCGAGGAAACACCATATATTTT
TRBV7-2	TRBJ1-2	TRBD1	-	CASSLFPTSRGQDYGYTF	TGTGCCAGCAGCTTATTCCCCACCTCTAGGGGGCAGGACTATGGCTACACCTTC
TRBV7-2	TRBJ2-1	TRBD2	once	CASSLVLAGEYNEQFF	TGTGCCAGCAGCTTAGTGCTAGCGGGAGAGTACAATGAGCAGTTCTTC
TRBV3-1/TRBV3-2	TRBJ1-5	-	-	CASSQESRGQPQHF	TGTGCCAGCAGCCAAGAGTCAAGGGGTCAGCCCCAGCATTTT
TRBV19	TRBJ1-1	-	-	CASSTDRNTEAFF	TGTGCCAGTAGTACTGACAGGAACACTGAAGCTTTCTTT
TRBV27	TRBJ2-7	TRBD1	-	CASSLWRGQGFYEQYF	TGTGCCAGCAGTTTATGGCGGGGACAGGGGTTTTACGAGCAGTACTTC
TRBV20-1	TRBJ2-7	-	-	CSASSGPYEQYF	TGCAGTGCTAGTTCCGGTCCCTACGAGCAGTACTTC
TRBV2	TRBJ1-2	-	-	CASSVRPWGYTF	TGTGCCAGCAGTGTCCGGCCTTGGGGCTACACCTTC
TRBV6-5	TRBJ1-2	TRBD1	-	CASRETGVHGYTF	TGTGCCAGCAGAGAGACAGGGGTGCATGGCTACACCTTC
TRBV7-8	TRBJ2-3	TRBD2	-	CASRPGTSGGHRKDTQYF	TGTGCCAGCAGACCGGGGACTAGCGGGGGCCATAGGAAGGATACGCAGTATTTT
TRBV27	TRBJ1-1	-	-	CASREFGRMNTEAFF	TGTGCCAGCAGGGAGTTCGGACGGATGAACACTGAAGCTTTCTTT
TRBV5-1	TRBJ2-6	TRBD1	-	CASSLTGGSGANVLTF	TGCGCCAGCAGCTTGACAGGGGGCTCTGGGGCCAACGTCCTGACTTTC
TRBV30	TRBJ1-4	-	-	CAWSSGVNEKLFF	TGTGCCTGGAGTTCGGGAGTGAATGAAAAACTGTTTTTT
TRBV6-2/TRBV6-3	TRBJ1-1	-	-	CASSDPPGAGVTTEAFF	TGTGCCAGCAGTGACCCCCCCGGGGCAGGGGTGACCACTGAAGCTTTCTTT
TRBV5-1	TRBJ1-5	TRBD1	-	CASSLRQGDQPQHF	TGCGCCAGCAGCTTAAGGCAGGGGGATCAGCCCCAGCATTTT
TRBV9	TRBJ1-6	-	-	CASSVVPGDSSPLHF	TGTGCCAGCAGCGTAGTCCCGGGGGATAGTTCACCCCTCCACTTT
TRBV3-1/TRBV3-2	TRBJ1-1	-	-	CASSPWGRTLCTEAFF	TGTGCCAGCAGCCCGTGGGGACGAACATTATGCACTGAAGCTTTCTTT
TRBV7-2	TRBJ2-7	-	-	CASSLQESSYEQYF	TGTGCCAGCAGCCTACAGGAGAGCTCCTACGAGCAGTACTTC
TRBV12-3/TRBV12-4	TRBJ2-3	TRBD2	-	CASNLAGLDTQYF	TGTGCCAGCAATCTAGCGGGCTTGGATACGCAGTATTTT
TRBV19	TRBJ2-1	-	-	CASSILWRGPTYNEQFF	TGTGCCAGTAGTATACTCTGGCGGGGCCCAACCTACAATGAGCAGTTCTTC
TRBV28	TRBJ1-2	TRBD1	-	CASSAEPGQRDYGYTF	TGTGCCAGCAGTGCCGAACCGGGACAGAGGGACTATGGCTACACCTTC
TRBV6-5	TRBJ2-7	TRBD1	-	CASSSGQNYYEQYF	TGTGCCAGCAGCTCGGGACAGAATTACTACGAGCAGTACTTC
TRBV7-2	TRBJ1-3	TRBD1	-	CASSPIGTGAGNTIYF	TGTGCCAGCAGCCCTATTGGTACAGGGGCTGGAAACACCATATATTTT
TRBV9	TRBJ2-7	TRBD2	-	CASSVGTSGRIYEQYF	TGTGCCAGCAGCGTAGGGACTAGCGGGAGAATTTACGAGCAGTACTTC
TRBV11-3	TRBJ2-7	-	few	CASSFRTAYEQYF	TGTGCCAGCAGCTTCAGGACAGCCTACGAGCAGTACTTC
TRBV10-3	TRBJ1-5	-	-	CAISSGTENQPQHF	TGTGCCATCAGTTCCGGGACCGAGAATCAGCCCCAGCATTTT
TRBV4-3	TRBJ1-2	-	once	CASSQATGFSYGYTF	TGCGCCAGCAGCCAAGCAACCGGGTTTAGCTATGGCTACACCTTC
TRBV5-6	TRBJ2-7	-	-	CASSLPGVGSYEQYF	TGTGCCAGCAGCTTGCCCGGGGTCGGGTCCTACGAGCAGTACTTC
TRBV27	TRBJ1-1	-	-	CASRRDGVNTEAFF	TGTGCCAGCAGGAGGGACGGAGTGAACACTGAAGCTTTCTTT
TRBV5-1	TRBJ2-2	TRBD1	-	CASSLGPTGATNTGELFF	TGCGCCAGCAGCTTGGGCCCGACAGGGGCGACGAACACCGGGGAGCTGTTTTTT